What follows are 12 T cell receptor beta chains derived from one specimen sequenced in a study of blood T cell repertoires in COVID-19. Sequenced by immunoSEQ multiplex PCR; TCRdb stores in-frame clones only, minus some. The data hold about 110,000 clones, with about 79% observed a single time. Material for sequencing was peripheral blood. These receptors all stem from an elderly woman with active or convalescent COVID-19.

This clone came up a few times. This rearrangement joins TRBV2 to TRBJ2-3; TRBD1 might be the D (5 bases). V lost 1 base to trimming and J lost 1 base, with 15 bases between them. Germline CDR1 SNHLY, CDR2 FYNNEI. This CDR3 is built from 17 residues. CDR3 bases: TGTGCCAGCAGTGAAGGAACCTCCTTCAGGGGCACAGATACGCAGTATTTT. It yields the protein CASSEGTSFRGTDTQYF.

J is TRBJ2-4 and V is TRBV3-1 (or the pseudogene TRBV3-2); 10 bases agree with TRBD2. The CDR3 is made up of 15 amino acids. Trimming at V came to 8 bases and at J to 3 bases, leaving 7 bases not matched to a gene. Germline V lookup: CDR1 LGHDT, CDR2 YNNKEL (reference sequence). CDR3 residues: CASGGLAADKNIQYF. The CDR3 bases are TGTGCCAGCGGCGGACTAGCGGCTGACAAAAACATTCAGTACTTC.

The chain employs TRBV19 and TRBJ2-1; 7 bases map to TRBD1. The germline CDR1 and CDR2 sequences are LNHDA and SQIVND (reference sequence). The CDR3 contains 17 residues. Trimming at V came to 5 bases and at J to 0 bases, leaving 10 bases not matched to a gene. CDR3 sequence reads: CASSLRGRTGSYNEQFF. CDR3 coding DNA: TGTGCCAGTAGTTTAAGGGGTAGGACAGGCTCCTACAATGAGCAGTTCTTC.

The chain joins TRBV27 to TRBJ2-3; D uncertain. In germline, CDR1 is MNHEY, CDR2 SMNVEV (reference sequence). There are 14 residues in the CDR3. The germline V and J ends were trimmed by 1 base and 2 bases, with 7 bases remaining between them. This CDR3 reads CASSLFINTDTQYF. CDR3 nucleotide sequence: TGTGCCAGCAGTTTATTTATAAACACAGATACGCAGTATTTT.

The V gene is TRBV5-4, the J gene TRBJ2-3, with D maybe TRBD2 (6 bases). Germline V gives CDR1 SGHNT, CDR2 YYREEE (reference sequence). The CDR3 is 15 amino acids. V was cut by 0 bases and J by 6 bases, with 14 bases left in between. The CDR3 DNA follows: TGTGCCAGCAGCTTGGCTCTCGGGGGAAGCGATACGCAGTATTTT. This encodes CASSLALGGSDTQYF.

The chain is built from TRBV7-2 and TRBJ2-1; D unresolved. The CDR3 sequence is 13 residues long. The germline V gene has CDR1 SGHTA and CDR2 FQGNSA. Trimming took off 4 bases at V and 4 bases at J, with 8 bases between the two ends. DNA for the CDR3: TGTGCCAGCAGCTCTACCTATTACAATGAGCAGTTCTTC. Translated: CASSSTYYNEQFF.

The chain combines TRBV5-4 with TRBJ1-2, with D unresolved. This CDR3 is 14 amino acids long. Germline V gene sequence: CDR1 SGHNT, CDR2 YYREEE (reference sequence). V was trimmed by 2 bases and J by 1 base, leaving 9 bases between them. CDR3 sequence: CASSFPQDNYGYTF. In nucleotides, the CDR3 is TGTGCCAGCAGCTTTCCTCAGGATAACTATGGCTACACCTTC.

This clone came up once. The V gene is TRBV5-1, the J gene TRBJ2-1, with D possibly being TRBD2 (5 bases). The CDR3 consists of 15 residues. CDR1 and CDR2 (germline): SGHRS, YFSETQ. V lost 3 bases, J lost 6 bases, and 16 bases lay in between. The CDR3, as DNA: TGCGCCAGCAGCTCCTCTTCCGGGATCCGCAATGAGCAGTTCTTC. Its protein is CASSSSSGIRNEQFF.

A few counts support this clone. The chain links TRBV19 to TRBJ2-7, with a weak D call TRBD2 (5 bases). Trimming removed 5 bases from V and 6 bases from J, with 17 bases in between. The CDR3 has 14 residues. Germline values: CDR1 LNHDA, CDR2 SQIVND (reference sequence). Written as DNA, the CDR3 is TGTGCCAGTAGTTCCCGGACGTATCGGGGCGAGCAGTACTTC. Translating it yields CASSSRTYRGEQYF.

This chain joins TRBV18 and TRBJ2-1, with 13 bases that match TRBD2. The V and J ends lost 6 bases and 3 bases, in that order; junction bases with no gene match: 5. CDR3 size: 16 residues. The germline V gene has CDR1 KGHSH and CDR2 LQKENI. The CDR3: CASSSGLAGLYNEQFF. In DNA form, the CDR3 reads TGTGCCAGCTCCTCGGGACTAGCGGGACTCTACAATGAGCAGTTCTTC.

This clone was picked up many times. The gene calls are TRBV30 and TRBJ2-1; 8 bases map to TRBD2. Looked up from germline, CDR1 is GTSNPN and CDR2 is SVGIG (reference sequence). The ends lost 0 bases at V and 15 bases at J; junction bases unmatched: 10. The CDR3 spans 13 residues. DNA for the CDR3: TGTGCCTGGAGTGTACTAAGGACTAGCCAGCGGTTCTTC. It codes for CAWSVLRTSQRFF.

V is TRBV28 and J is TRBJ2-7, with 7 bases fitting TRBD2. Germline assignment: CDR1 MDHEN and CDR2 SYDVKM. V shed 7 bases, J shed 4 bases, and the junction held 16 bases outside the gene matches. The CDR3 covers 16 residues. CDR3 nucleotide sequence: TGTGCCAGCACCTGGGGAGGGGCAAACTATCCTTACGAGCAGTACTTC. This translates into CASTWGGANYPYEQYF.